This T cell receptor beta chain was found in a study of OX40 agonist ivuxolimab in advanced cancers. Only in-frame clones appear in the TCRdb table, and some are missing; sequencing was by immunoSEQ multiplex PCR. The sample consists of roughly 100,000 clones, around 96% of them appearing once. Germline CDR1 SQVTM, CDR2 ANQGSEA. The J segment lost 0 bases and the V segment lost 2 bases, leaving 13 bases of the junction unmatched. This CDR3 contains 18 residues. This sample comprised CD4+ or CD8+ T cells sorted from blood, obtained in a trial of the OX40 agonist ivuxolimab. This TCR came from an adult with an advanced solid tumor such as melanoma, head and neck, liver or kidney cancer. The chain carries TRBV29-1 and TRBJ2-3; 8 nucleotides align to TRBD1. DNA for the CDR3: TGCAGCGTTGAATACAATATGGGACAGGCCCTTAGCACAGATACGCAGTATTTT. This encodes CSVEYNMGQALSTDTQYF.